These T cell receptor beta chains were read from a single sample in a study of cytomegalovirus exposure and HLA in healthy donors. Method: immunoSEQ multiplex PCR; TCRdb's copy keeps in-frame clones and lacks some. This sample has roughly 69,000 clones, with around 72% found just once. Material for sequencing was PBMCs. The receptors were gathered from a male donor in good health and CMV-seropositive. The CDR3 runs from the conserved cysteine through the conserved F or W. Each record gives: D gene, clone size, V gene, J gene, CDR3 protein, CDR3 DNA. A D gene is named only where the DNA matches it firmly. Some rows have no size entry. The others give once, few or many, or a class for an expanded clone.

d_call: TRBD1; clone_size: -; v_call: TRBV5-4; j_call: TRBJ2-1; cdr3_aa: CASSSVTGRITNEQFF; cdr3_nt: TGTGCCAGCAGCTCAGTGACAGGGCGGATAACTAATGAGCAGTTCTTC
d_call: -; clone_size: -; v_call: TRBV27; j_call: TRBJ1-2; cdr3_aa: CASSFWAGDGYTF; cdr3_nt: TGTGCCAGCAGTTTCTGGGCGGGAGATGGCTACACCTTC
d_call: TRBD2; clone_size: -; v_call: TRBV7-2; j_call: TRBJ2-1; cdr3_aa: CASSLAISGGTLNEQFF; cdr3_nt: TGTGCCAGCAGCTTAGCGATTAGCGGGGGAACCCTTAATGAGCAGTTCTTC
d_call: TRBD1; clone_size: -; v_call: TRBV6-1; j_call: TRBJ1-1; cdr3_aa: CASLPRDRGLTEAFF; cdr3_nt: TGTGCCAGCTTGCCGCGGGACAGGGGGCTCACTGAAGCTTTCTTT
d_call: -; clone_size: -; v_call: TRBV11-2; j_call: TRBJ2-6; cdr3_aa: CASSLNRFFSGANVLTF; cdr3_nt: TGTGCCAGCAGCCTGAATAGATTCTTCTCTGGGGCCAACGTCCTGACTTTC
d_call: -; clone_size: -; v_call: TRBV2; j_call: TRBJ2-1; cdr3_aa: CASSGWTPYNEQFF; cdr3_nt: TGTGCCAGCAGTGGCTGGACACCTTACAATGAGCAGTTCTTC
d_call: -; clone_size: -; v_call: TRBV6-1; j_call: TRBJ2-7; cdr3_aa: CASSEALTSSYEQYF; cdr3_nt: TGTGCCAGCAGTGAAGCGTTGACTAGCTCCTACGAGCAGTACTTC
d_call: -; clone_size: large; v_call: TRBV6-5; j_call: TRBJ1-5; cdr3_aa: CASSYSPGGNNQPQHF; cdr3_nt: TGTGCCAGCAGTTACTCTCCCGGGGGTAATAATCAGCCCCAGCATTTT
d_call: TRBD1; clone_size: -; v_call: TRBV6-5; j_call: TRBJ1-6; cdr3_aa: CASSSGTGYNSPLHF; cdr3_nt: TGTGCCAGCAGCTCCGGGACAGGCTATAATTCACCCCTCCACTTT
d_call: TRBD1; clone_size: few; v_call: TRBV5-1; j_call: TRBJ2-7; cdr3_aa: CASSRPGTGSGEQYF; cdr3_nt: TGCGCCAGCAGCCGTCCCGGGACAGGGTCTGGCGAGCAGTACTTC
d_call: TRBD1; clone_size: -; v_call: TRBV5-1; j_call: TRBJ1-1; cdr3_aa: CASSWGQGNTEAFF; cdr3_nt: TGCGCCAGCAGCTGGGGACAGGGGAACACTGAAGCTTTCTTT
d_call: TRBD2; clone_size: -; v_call: TRBV11-2; j_call: TRBJ2-5; cdr3_aa: CASSLERTSQETQYF; cdr3_nt: TGTGCCAGCAGCTTAGAACGGACTAGCCAAGAGACCCAGTACTTC
d_call: TRBD1; clone_size: -; v_call: TRBV5-1; j_call: TRBJ2-7; cdr3_aa: CASSLNGQGVSEQYF; cdr3_nt: TGCGCCAGCAGCTTGAACGGGCAGGGGGTTTCCGAGCAGTACTTC
d_call: TRBD1; clone_size: -; v_call: TRBV5-1; j_call: TRBJ2-2; cdr3_aa: CASSSTGDTGELFF; cdr3_nt: TGCGCCAGCAGCTCGACAGGGGACACCGGGGAGCTGTTTTTT
d_call: -; clone_size: once; v_call: TRBV29-1; j_call: TRBJ2-1; cdr3_aa: CSVESRGYNEQFF; cdr3_nt: TGCAGCGTTGAAAGTAGGGGGTACAATGAGCAGTTCTTC
d_call: TRBD1; clone_size: few; v_call: TRBV6-4; j_call: TRBJ1-6; cdr3_aa: CASSDSTGGNSPLHF; cdr3_nt: TGTGCCAGCAGTGACTCGACAGGGGGCAATTCACCCCTCCACTTT
d_call: -; clone_size: once; v_call: TRBV21-1; j_call: TRBJ2-2; cdr3_aa: CASSKGPRGGRTLRTGELFF; cdr3_nt: TGTGCCAGCAGCAAAGGCCCCCGAGGCGGGAGGACCCTACGCACCGGGGAGCTGTTTTTT
d_call: -; clone_size: -; v_call: TRBV11-1; j_call: TRBJ2-7; cdr3_aa: CASSHFRGVLKWEQYF; cdr3_nt: TGTGCCAGCAGCCATTTTCGCGGGGTTCTCAAGTGGGAGCAGTACTTC
d_call: -; clone_size: -; v_call: TRBV2; j_call: TRBJ2-7; cdr3_aa: CASSDSAAASYERYF; cdr3_nt: TGTGCCAGCAGTGATTCGGCAGCAGCCTCCTACGAGCGGTACTTC
d_call: TRBD2; clone_size: -; v_call: TRBV9; j_call: TRBJ2-1; cdr3_aa: CASSAGLGFNEQFF; cdr3_nt: TGTGCCAGCAGCGCGGGACTAGGGTTCAATGAGCAGTTCTTC
d_call: TRBD1; clone_size: -; v_call: TRBV7-2; j_call: TRBJ1-5; cdr3_aa: CASSQTGNQPQHF; cdr3_nt: TGTGCCAGCAGCCAGACAGGGAATCAGCCCCAGCATTTT
d_call: -; clone_size: -; v_call: TRBV5-1; j_call: TRBJ2-7; cdr3_aa: CASSLDIYSSYEQYF; cdr3_nt: TGCGCCAGCAGCTTGGATATTTACAGCTCCTACGAGCAGTACTTC
d_call: -; clone_size: once; v_call: TRBV2; j_call: TRBJ1-1; cdr3_aa: CASSATGGEGFGAGTFF; cdr3_nt: -
d_call: TRBD2; clone_size: -; v_call: TRBV9; j_call: TRBJ2-2; cdr3_aa: CASSPGLAGAAGELFF; cdr3_nt: TGTGCCAGCAGCCCCGGACTAGCGGGAGCTGCCGGGGAGCTGTTTTTT
d_call: TRBD2; clone_size: -; v_call: TRBV10-3; j_call: TRBJ2-1; cdr3_aa: CAISGTSHYNEQFF; cdr3_nt: TGTGCCATCAGTGGGACTAGCCATTACAATGAGCAGTTCTTC
d_call: -; clone_size: once; v_call: TRBV6-4; j_call: TRBJ1-4; cdr3_aa: CASSRLPGRGGEKLFF; cdr3_nt: TGTGCCAGCAGTCGGTTGCCTGGGCGGGGAGGTGAAAAACTGTTTTTT
d_call: -; clone_size: -; v_call: TRBV2; j_call: TRBJ2-3; cdr3_aa: CASSARVKVSEADTQYF; cdr3_nt: TGTGCCAGCAGCGCCCGGGTAAAAGTGAGTGAAGCAGATACGCAGTATTTT